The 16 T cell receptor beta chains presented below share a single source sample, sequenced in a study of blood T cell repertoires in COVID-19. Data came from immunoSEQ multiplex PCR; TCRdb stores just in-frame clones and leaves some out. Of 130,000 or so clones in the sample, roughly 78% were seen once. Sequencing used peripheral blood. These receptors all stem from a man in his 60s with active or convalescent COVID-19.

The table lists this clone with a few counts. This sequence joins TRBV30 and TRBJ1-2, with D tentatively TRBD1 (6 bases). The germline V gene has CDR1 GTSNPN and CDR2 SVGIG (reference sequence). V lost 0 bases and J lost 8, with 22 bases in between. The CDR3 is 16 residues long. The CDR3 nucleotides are TGTGCCTGGAGTGTACCCCTCGGGCAGGGGTTCGGAGGCTACACCTTC. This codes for CAWSVPLGQGFGGYTF.

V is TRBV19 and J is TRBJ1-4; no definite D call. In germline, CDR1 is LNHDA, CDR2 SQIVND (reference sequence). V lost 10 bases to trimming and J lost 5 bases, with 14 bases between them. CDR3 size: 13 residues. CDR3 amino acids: CATSRGENEKLFF. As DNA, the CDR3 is TGTGCCACCAGCCGGGGAGAGAATGAAAAACTGTTTTTT.

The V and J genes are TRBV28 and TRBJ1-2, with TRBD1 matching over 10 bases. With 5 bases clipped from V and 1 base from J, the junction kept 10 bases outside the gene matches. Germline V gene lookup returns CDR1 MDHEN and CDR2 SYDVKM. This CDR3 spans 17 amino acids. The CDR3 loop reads CASSPPGQGKDNYGYTF. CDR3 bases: TGTGCCAGCAGTCCACCGGGACAGGGGAAGGATAACTATGGCTACACCTTC.

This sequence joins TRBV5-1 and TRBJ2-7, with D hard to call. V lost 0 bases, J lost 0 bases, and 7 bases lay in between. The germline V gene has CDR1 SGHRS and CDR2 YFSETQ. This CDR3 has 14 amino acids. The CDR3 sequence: CASSLAPGSYEQYF. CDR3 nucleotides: TGCGCCAGCAGCTTGGCCCCGGGCTCCTACGAGCAGTACTTC.

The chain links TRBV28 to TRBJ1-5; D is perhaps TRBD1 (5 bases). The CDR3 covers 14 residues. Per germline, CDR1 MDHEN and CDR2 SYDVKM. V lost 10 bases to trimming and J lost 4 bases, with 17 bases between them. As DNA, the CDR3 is TGTGCCATCCTTGGGGGGGGTCCGAATCAGCCCCAGCATTTT. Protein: CAILGGGPNQPQHF.

CDR3 loop: CASSESLIAGGKAKNIQYF. CDR3 sequence (DNA): TGCGCCAGCAGTGAGTCGCTAATAGCGGGAGGCAAGGCCAAAAACATTCAGTACTTC. The chain carries TRBV10-1 and TRBJ2-4; 10 positions match TRBD2. Germline CDR1 and CDR2: WNHNN and SYGVQD (reference sequence). After removal of 0 bases from V and 1 base from J, the junction contained 9 bases not matched to a gene. The CDR3 is 19 residues long.

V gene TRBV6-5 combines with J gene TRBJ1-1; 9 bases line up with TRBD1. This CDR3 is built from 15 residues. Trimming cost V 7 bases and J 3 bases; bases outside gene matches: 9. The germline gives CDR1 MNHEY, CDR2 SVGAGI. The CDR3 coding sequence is TGTGCCAGCAACCGACAGGGGGTGGGGTACACTGAAGCTTTCTTT. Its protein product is CASNRQGVGYTEAFF.

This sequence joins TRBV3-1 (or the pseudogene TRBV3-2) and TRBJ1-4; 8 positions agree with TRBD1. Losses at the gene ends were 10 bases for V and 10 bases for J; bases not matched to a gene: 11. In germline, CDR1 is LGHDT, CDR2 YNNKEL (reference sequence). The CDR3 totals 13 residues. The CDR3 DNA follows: TGTGCCACTGGAGGACAGGGAGGTGGAAAACTGTTTTTT. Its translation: CATGGQGGGKLFF.

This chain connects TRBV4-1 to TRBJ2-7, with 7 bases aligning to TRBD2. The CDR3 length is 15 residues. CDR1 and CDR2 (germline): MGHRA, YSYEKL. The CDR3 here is CAPTPGEGRPYEQYF. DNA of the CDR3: TGCGCTCCTACTCCCGGGGAGGGCCGCCCCTACGAGCAGTACTTC.

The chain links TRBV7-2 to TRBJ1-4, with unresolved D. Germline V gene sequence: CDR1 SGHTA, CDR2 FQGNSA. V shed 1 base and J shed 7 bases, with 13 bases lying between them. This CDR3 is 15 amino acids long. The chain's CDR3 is CASSLGLVRSEKLFF. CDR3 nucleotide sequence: TGTGCCAGCAGCTTAGGATTGGTTAGGAGTGAAAAACTGTTTTTT.

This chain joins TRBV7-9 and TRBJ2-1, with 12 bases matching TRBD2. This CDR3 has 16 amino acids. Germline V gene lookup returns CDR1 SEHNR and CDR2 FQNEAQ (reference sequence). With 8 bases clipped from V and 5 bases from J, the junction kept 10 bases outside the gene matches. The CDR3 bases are TGTGCCAGCGGACGACTAGCGGGAGATTACAACAATGAGCAGTTCTTC. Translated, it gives CASGRLAGDYNNEQFF.

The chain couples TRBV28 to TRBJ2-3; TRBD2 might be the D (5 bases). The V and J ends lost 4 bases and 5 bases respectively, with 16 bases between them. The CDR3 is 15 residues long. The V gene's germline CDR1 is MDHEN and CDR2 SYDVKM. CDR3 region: CASSSAGGLLDTQYF. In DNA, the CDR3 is TGTGCCAGCAGTTCCGCCGGAGGCCTACTAGATACGCAGTATTTT.

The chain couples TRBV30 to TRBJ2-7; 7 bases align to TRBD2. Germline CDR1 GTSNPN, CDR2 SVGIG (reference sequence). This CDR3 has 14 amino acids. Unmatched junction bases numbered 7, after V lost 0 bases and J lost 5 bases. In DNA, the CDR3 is TGTGCCTGGAGTGTAGGGCCCGGGGGGAACGAGCAGTACTTC. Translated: CAWSVGPGGNEQYF. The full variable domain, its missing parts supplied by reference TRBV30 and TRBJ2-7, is SQTIHQWPATLVQPVGSPLSLECTVEGTSNPNLYWYRQAAGRGLQLLFYSVGIGQISSEVPQNLSASRPQDRQFILSSKKLLLSDSGFYLCAWSVGPGGNEQYFGPGTRLTVT.

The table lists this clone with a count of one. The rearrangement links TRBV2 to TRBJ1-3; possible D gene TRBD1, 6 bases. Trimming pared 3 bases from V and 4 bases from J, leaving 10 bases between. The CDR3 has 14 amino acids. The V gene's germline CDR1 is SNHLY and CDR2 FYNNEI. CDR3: CASSDRGRGNTIYF. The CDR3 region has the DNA TGTGCCAGCAGTGACAGGGGTAGGGGAAACACCATATATTTT.

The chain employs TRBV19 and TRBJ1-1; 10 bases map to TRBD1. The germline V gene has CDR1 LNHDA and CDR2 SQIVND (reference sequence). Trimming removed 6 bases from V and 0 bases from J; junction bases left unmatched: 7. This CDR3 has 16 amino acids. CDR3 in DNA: TGTGCCAGTAGCCCCGGACAGGGGGGGATGAACACTGAAGCTTTCTTT. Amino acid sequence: CASSPGQGGMNTEAFF.

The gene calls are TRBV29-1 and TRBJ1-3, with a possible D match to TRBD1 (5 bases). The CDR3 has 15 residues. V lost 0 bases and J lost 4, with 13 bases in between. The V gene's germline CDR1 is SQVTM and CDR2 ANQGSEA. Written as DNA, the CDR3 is TGCAGCGTTGAAGATCAGGGCGGTCTGGGAAACACCATATATTTT. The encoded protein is CSVEDQGGLGNTIYF.